The T cell receptor beta chain described here comes from a study of response to subunit inactivated influenza vaccine. This clonotype was seen more than once but under ten times. Trimming pared 6 bases from V and 6 bases from J, leaving 14 bases between. The CDR3 totals 13 residues. MiXCR was run by TCRdb on the RT-PCR reads, yielding one entry per CDR3 protein. The sample lists roughly 710,000 distinct CDR3 sequences, 12% to 15% seen once, with less than 9% in the top ten. The clonotype comes from a man over 45 who received an inactivated influenza vaccine. The J gene is TRBJ2-5, the V gene TRBV12-3 or TRBV12-4; perhaps TRBD2 as D (6 bases). The source was PBMCs from blood, collected roughly 2 weeks before vaccination. In nucleotides, the CDR3 is TGTGCCAGCAGCGGCGCGGGCGGGAAGACCCAGTACTTC. Translated, it gives CASSGAGGKTQYF.